This TCR beta chain was sequenced for a study of T cells in Graves' hyperthyroidism and ophthalmopathy. Study outcomes and limitations: Blood samples included most of the expanded thyroid clonotypes exceeding 0.001.

Only a few counts were recorded for this clonotype. The antigen is unknown. The CDR3 carries no conserved terminal phenylalanine or tryptophan, so it likely arises from a read error. From RNA transcripts, TCR beta CDR3 regions were amplified. A first-round RT-PCR of the TCR CDR3 used the HTBI primer set. MiXCR, applied by TCRdb to the multiplex PCR reads, yields one record per CDR3 protein. The table records around 600,000 distinct CDR3 sequences, more than 15% of them present only once. Under 3 months was the duration of disease in ophthalmopathy patients, who also had a Clinical Activity Score of at least 3 and a NOSPECS grade of at least 4. Lactation, pregnancy, other autoimmune disease or uncontrolled infection excluded patients. The germline CDR1 and CDR2 sequences are SGHAT and FQDESV (reference sequence). CDR3 length: 15 amino acids. The V end was cut by 5 bases, the J end by 0 bases, with 14 bases between.

The J gene is TRBJ2-7, the V gene TRBV11-1, with D possibly matching TRBD1 (6 bases). The TCR was taken from a middle-aged woman with Graves' ophthalmopathy. Sequencing was done on a sample of blood. The DNA of the CDR3 is TGTGCCAGCAGCATTATGGGACACCTCTCCTACGAGCAGTACCTC. As protein: CASSIMGHLSYEQYL.